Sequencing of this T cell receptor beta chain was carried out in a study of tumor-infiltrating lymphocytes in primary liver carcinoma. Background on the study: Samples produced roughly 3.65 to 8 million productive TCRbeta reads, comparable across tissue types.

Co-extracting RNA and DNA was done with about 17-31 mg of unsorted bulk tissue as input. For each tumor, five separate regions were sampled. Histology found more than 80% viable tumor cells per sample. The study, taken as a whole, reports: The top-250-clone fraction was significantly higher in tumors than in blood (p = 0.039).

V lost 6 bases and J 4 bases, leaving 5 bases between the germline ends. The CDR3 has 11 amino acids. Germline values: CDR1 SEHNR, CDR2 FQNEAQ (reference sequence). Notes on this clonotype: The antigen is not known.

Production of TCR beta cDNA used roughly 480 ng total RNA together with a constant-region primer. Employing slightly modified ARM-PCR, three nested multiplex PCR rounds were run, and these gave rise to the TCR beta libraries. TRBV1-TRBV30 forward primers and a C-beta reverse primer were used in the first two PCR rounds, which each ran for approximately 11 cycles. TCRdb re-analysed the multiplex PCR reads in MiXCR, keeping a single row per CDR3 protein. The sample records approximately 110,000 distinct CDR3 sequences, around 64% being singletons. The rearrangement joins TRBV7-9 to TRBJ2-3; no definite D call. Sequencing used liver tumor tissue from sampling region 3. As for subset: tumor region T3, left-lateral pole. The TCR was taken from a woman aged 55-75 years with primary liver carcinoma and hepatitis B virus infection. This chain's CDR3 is CASRLSDTQYF. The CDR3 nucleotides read TGTGCCAGCAGGCTTTCAGATACGCAGTATTTT. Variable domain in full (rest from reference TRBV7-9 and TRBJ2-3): DTGVSQNPRHKITKRGQNVTFRCDPISEHNRLYWYRQTLGQGPEFLTYFQNEAQLEKSRLLSDRFSAERPKGSFSTLEIQRTEQGDSAMYLCASRLSDTQYFGPGTRLTVL.